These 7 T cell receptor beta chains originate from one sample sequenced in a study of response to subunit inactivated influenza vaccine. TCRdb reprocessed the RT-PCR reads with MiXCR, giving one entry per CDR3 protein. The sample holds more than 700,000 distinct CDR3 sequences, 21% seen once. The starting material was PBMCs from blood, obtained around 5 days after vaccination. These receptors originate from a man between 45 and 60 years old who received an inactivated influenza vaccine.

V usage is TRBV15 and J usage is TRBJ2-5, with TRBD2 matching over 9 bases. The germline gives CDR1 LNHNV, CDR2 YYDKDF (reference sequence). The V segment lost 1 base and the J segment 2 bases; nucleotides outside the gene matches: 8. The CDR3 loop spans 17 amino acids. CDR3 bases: TGTGCCACCAGCAGAGCATCCCTAGCGGGGAGACAAGAGACCCAGTACTTC. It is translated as CATSRASLAGRQETQYF.

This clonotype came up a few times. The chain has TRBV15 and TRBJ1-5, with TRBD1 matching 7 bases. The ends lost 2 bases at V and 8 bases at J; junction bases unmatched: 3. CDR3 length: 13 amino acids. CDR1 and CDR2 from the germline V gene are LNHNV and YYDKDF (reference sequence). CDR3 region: CATSRNRGEPQHF. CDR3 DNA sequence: TGTGCCACCAGCAGAAACAGGGGAGAGCCCCAGCATTTT.

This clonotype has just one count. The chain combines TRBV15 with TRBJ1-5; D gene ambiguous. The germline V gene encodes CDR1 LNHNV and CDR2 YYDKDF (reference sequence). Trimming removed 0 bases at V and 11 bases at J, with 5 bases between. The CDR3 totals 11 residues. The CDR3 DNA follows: TGTGCCACCAGCAGAGACGACTCCCAGCATTTT. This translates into CATSRDDSQHF.

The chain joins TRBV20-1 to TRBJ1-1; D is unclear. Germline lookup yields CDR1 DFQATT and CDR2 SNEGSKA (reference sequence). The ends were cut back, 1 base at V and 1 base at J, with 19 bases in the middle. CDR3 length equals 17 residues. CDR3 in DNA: TGCAGTGCTAGAGCGCTAAAGACGGGGAACCCGAACACTGAAGCTTTCTTT. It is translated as CSARALKTGNPNTEAFF.

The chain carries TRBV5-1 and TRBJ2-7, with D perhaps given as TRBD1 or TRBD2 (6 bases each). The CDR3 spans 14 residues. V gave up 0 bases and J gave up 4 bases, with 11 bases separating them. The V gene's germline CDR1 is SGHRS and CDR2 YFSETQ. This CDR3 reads CASSLEGGLYEQYF. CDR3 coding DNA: TGCGCCAGCAGCTTGGAAGGGGGGCTTTACGAGCAGTACTTC.

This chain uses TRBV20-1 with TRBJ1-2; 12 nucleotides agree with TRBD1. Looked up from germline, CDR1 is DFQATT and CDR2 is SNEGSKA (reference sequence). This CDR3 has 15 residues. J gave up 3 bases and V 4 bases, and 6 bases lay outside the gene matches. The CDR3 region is CSATPGQGADYGYTF. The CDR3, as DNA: TGCAGTGCTACACCGGGACAGGGGGCTGACTATGGCTACACCTTC.

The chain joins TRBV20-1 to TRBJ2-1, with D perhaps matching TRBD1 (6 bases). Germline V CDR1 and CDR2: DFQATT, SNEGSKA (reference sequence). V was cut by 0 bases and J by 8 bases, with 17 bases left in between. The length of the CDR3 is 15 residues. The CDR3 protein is CSARDPQGNFDEQFF. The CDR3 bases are TGCAGTGCTAGAGATCCTCAGGGGAATTTCGATGAGCAGTTCTTC.